What follows describes a single TCR beta chain. This clonotype appeared many times. Its antigen remains unidentified. It has no much larger one-base neighbor in the sample; base qualities were not kept. Library preparation employed PCR. Reads for this sample came from an Illumina HiSeq 4000. Bulk TCR libraries were made following a previously described method, with the TCR primers given in Table S5. Purification of total RNA was performed with the Qiagen AllPrep DNA/RNA kit. Before analysis, reads from multiple sequencing runs of the same library were pooled. The paper's data handling went like this. Only reads with exact TCR constant sequence were kept, trimmed to 150 nt, and grouped by their 12-nt molecular barcodes. Reads in each barcode group were sub-clustered using a 15% Levenshtein threshold, and a quality-weighted consensus sequence was built for each RNA molecule. Non-functional sequences were excluded, and lower-count sequences lying one edit away from another sequence were also excluded. Based on a fit of two negative binomial distributions, barcode sub-clusters having less than 20% of the maximum read count were discarded. TCRdb trimmed public reads at Q25 via fastp, called clones via MiXCR and kept in-frame beta chains. Each CDR3 protein gets just one entry, which takes the most common genes and DNA from the rows behind it. TCRdb's processing, not the authors' own work, is the source of the V and J calls. The sample table holds around 480,000 distinct CDR3 sequences, of which 20% to 25% were seen once. About 0.84% of the sample goes to the ten largest clones.

Libraries of naive CD8 T cells were built from anywhere between about 17,000 and 1,000,000 sorted cells, with 10%, 30% or 50% of the purified RNA used. On a BD FACSAria II, naive CD8 T cells were FACS-sorted as CD8+CD4-CCR7+CD45RA+ and collected into RLT Plus buffer. To test detection sensitivity, Jurkat RNA equal to over nine TCR copies was added to samples of about 20,000-1,000,000 naive CD8 T cells. CD8 T cells were enriched with RosetteSep CD8+ T Cell Enrichment Cocktail and Ficoll-Paque, followed by ACK red cell lysis. The sample comes from a study of molecular identifiers for immune sequencing clone quantification (dated by TCRdb to between 2017 and 2018). In the study overall: For a replicate experiment, the RNA from either 20,000 or 100,000 naive CD8 T cells was divided into five aliquots, and four of those aliquots went on to sequencing. This methods study used CD8 T cells to benchmark TCR RNA copy counting and molecular-identifier clustering-based TCR repertoire sequencing (MIDCIRS).

The CDR3 sequence holds 14 residues, the cysteine and phenylalanine included. The kept DNA is CDR3 alone, 42 bases in frame from the first base. Relative to germline, V is 1 base shorter and J is 2 bases shorter, with 8 bases between their ends. Reading the germline V gene gives CDR1 MGHRA and CDR2 YSYEKL. Broader findings and caveats from the paper: Highly expanded clone sizes could be underestimated because identical TCR molecules may share a barcode. When barcode sub-clustering was not used, chimeric consensus sequences inflated TCR diversity, with chimeras reaching as high as 47%. Modeling gave approximately 3 recovered TCR RNA copies per cell versus 8 to 10 by digital PCR, implying approximately 30% capture efficiency. The naive libraries included spiked-in Jurkat TCR RNA (about nine copies' worth), and this Jurkat TCR RNA is not part of the donor repertoire. In CMV-specific effector cells, clones with more than 20 RNA copies contained over 99% of molecules, whereas in naive cells such clones contained under 1% of molecules. Even against a background of around 950,000 naive CD8 T cells, spiked-in Jurkat TCR RNA amounting to a single cell's worth was reported to be detectable.

The sequencing sample was made of naive CD8+ T cells from blood, with Jurkat cell RNA spiked in. The sample's cell subset or site label, decoded: FACS-sorted CD8+CD4-CCR7+CD45RA+ naive T cells. The clonotype comes from a human donor in good health. Some libraries in this study had Jurkat cell RNA spiked in. The sequence joins TRBV4-1 to TRBJ1-1, with the D gene not confidently named. The sequence in DNA is TGCGCCAGCAGCCAAGCCACAGTTAACACTGAAGCTTTCTTT. This sequence encodes CASSQATVNTEAFF.